The 15 T cell receptor beta chains given below trace back to one sample, sequenced in a study of OX40 agonist ivuxolimab in advanced cancers. Preparation of the library involved the immunoSEQ multiplex PCR assay. The table comes from immuneACCESS by way of TCRdb, which keeps in-frame sequences with V and J called. Part of the clones is missing from these tables; in studies checked, under half for an unresolved V gene and the rest for unknown reasons. This sample is represented by around 39,000 clones; 79% of them were singletons. The top ten constitute 11% of the sample. Source: CD4+ or CD8+ T cells sorted from blood, taken in a trial of the OX40 agonist ivuxolimab. These receptor sequences come from an adult with an advanced solid tumor such as melanoma, head and neck, liver or kidney cancer.

This chain's CDR3 is CAWTAGQGHSPLHF. The DNA of the CDR3 is TGTGCCTGGACCGCAGGACAGGGGCATTCACCCCTCCACTTT. V and J are TRBV30 and TRBJ1-6; 9 bases agree with TRBD1. The CDR3 consists of 14 residues. In germline, CDR1 is GTSNPN, CDR2 SVGIG (reference sequence). J was trimmed by 8 bases and V by 4 bases; bases with no gene match: 6.

V gene TRBV5-5 combines with J gene TRBJ1-2; D uncertain. The V gene lost 0 bases and the J gene lost 5 bases, with 8 bases spanning the gap. CDR3 length: 13 amino acids. Per germline, CDR1 SGHKS and CDR2 YYEKEE (reference sequence). CDR3: CASSLGSIYGYTF. DNA of the CDR3: TGTGCCAGCAGCTTGGGGAGTATTTATGGCTACACCTTC.

A few counts support this clone. This chain uses TRBV30 with TRBJ1-5; TRBD1 might be the D (5 bases). The CDR3 has 16 amino acids. Trimming pared 0 bases from V and 2 bases from J, leaving 14 bases between. CDR1 is GTSNPN and CDR2 is SVGIG in the germline V gene (reference sequence). CDR3 protein: CAWSVKGSGGNQPQHF. Here the CDR3 DNA reads TGTGCCTGGAGTGTAAAGGGGTCTGGGGGCAATCAGCCCCAGCATTTT.

The rearrangement uses TRBV15 and TRBJ2-3; 10 bases fit TRBD2. From germline, CDR1 is LNHNV and CDR2 YYDKDF (reference sequence). V lost 5 bases and J lost 8; bases outside the gene matches: 10. This CDR3 region has 15 residues. CDR3 sequence reads: CATSQSGGAKLTQYF. In nucleotides, the CDR3 is TGTGCCACCAGCCAGAGCGGGGGGGCCAAGCTTACGCAGTATTTT. Full variable domain (outside the CDR3, taken from reference TRBV15 and TRBJ2-3): DAMVIQNPRYQVTQFGKPVTLSCSQTLNHNVMYWYQQKSSQAPKLLFHYYDKDFNNEADTPDNFQSRRPNTSFCFLDIRSPGLGDTAMYLCATSQSGGAKLTQYFGPGTRLTVL.

This rearrangement joins TRBV18 to TRBJ1-5, with D possibly TRBD1 on 5 matching bases. V was trimmed by 6 bases and J by 4 bases, leaving 16 bases between them. CDR1 and CDR2 from the germline V gene are KGHSH and LQKENI. This CDR3 is 15 amino acids long. CDR3 amino acids: CASSPQTDRNQPQHF. The CDR3, as DNA: TGTGCCAGCTCCCCCCAGACAGATCGAAATCAGCCCCAGCATTTT.

This chain uses TRBV9 with TRBJ1-2; a weak D match, TRBD1 (6 bases). CDR1 and CDR2 (germline): SGDLS, YYNGEE. Trimming took 0 bases from V and 0 from J, leaving 9 bases between them. CDR3 length equals 15 residues. The CDR3 region is CASSVAPGANYGYTF. The CDR3 DNA is TGTGCCAGCAGCGTAGCGCCAGGGGCTAACTATGGCTACACCTTC.

The sample holds one count of this clone. The chain joins TRBV5-6 to TRBJ2-3; D gene uncertain. This CDR3 spans 12 amino acids. Between the trimmed V and J ends, which lost 4 bases and 3 bases, there was a span of 6 bases. CDR1 and CDR2 from the germline V gene are SGHDT and YYEEEE. CDR3 sequence reads: CASSRVTDTQYF. In DNA form, the CDR3 reads TGTGCCAGCAGCCGAGTAACAGATACGCAGTATTTT.

CDR3: CASSPEGGPYEQYF. The CDR3 nucleotides read TGTGCCAGCAGCCCCGAGGGTGGGCCGTACGAGCAGTACTTC. The genes are TRBV11-2 and TRBJ2-7; tentative D call: TRBD2 (5 bases). Germline loops: CDR1 SGHAT, CDR2 FQNNGV. The CDR3 loop spans 14 amino acids. The V end was cut by 5 bases, the J end by 4 bases, with 15 bases between.

The chain joins TRBV2 to TRBJ2-6, with a tentative D call TRBD1 (6 bases). The germline gives CDR1 SNHLY, CDR2 FYNNEI. The CDR3 is 14 amino acids. V was trimmed by 6 bases and J by 1 base, leaving 7 bases between them. CDR3 sequence reads: CASRTGSGANVLTF. The DNA of the CDR3 is TGTGCCAGCAGAACAGGGTCTGGGGCCAACGTCCTGACTTTC.

The genes are TRBV5-6 and TRBJ2-7; no clear D gene. V was pared by 0 bases and J by 4 bases, with 8 bases between. CDR3 size: 13 residues. Germline assignment: CDR1 SGHDT and CDR2 YYEEEE. In DNA, the CDR3 is TGTGCCAGCAGCTTGGGAGCTGCGTACGAGCAGTACTTC. The encoded protein is CASSLGAAYEQYF.

The gene calls are TRBV7-9 and TRBJ1-5, with D possibly being TRBD1 (5 bases). The CDR3 length is 13 residues. CDR1 and CDR2 (germline): SEHNR, FQNEAQ (reference sequence). V lost 5 bases and J 8 bases, leaving 13 bases between the germline ends. The CDR3 DNA reads TGTGCCAGCAGCCAGGGTTTTGTGGAGCCCCAGCATTTT. Its protein is CASSQGFVEPQHF.

This clone occurred a few times. The J gene is TRBJ2-7, the V gene TRBV7-9; D is unresolved. This CDR3 contains 17 residues. In germline, CDR1 is SEHNR, CDR2 FQNEAQ (reference sequence). The germline V and J ends were trimmed by 1 base and 0 bases, with 16 bases remaining between them. CDR3 in DNA: TGTGCCAGCAGCTTAGAAGCCTGGACCGTAAGCTCCTACGAGCAGTACTTC. This gives the protein CASSLEAWTVSSYEQYF.

The V and J genes are TRBV19 and TRBJ1-5; D remains unclear. The CDR3 has 19 residues. CDR1 is LNHDA, CDR2 SQIVND, per germline (reference sequence). V dropped 0 bases and J dropped 0 bases, with 18 bases sitting between them. In DNA, the CDR3 is TGTGCCAGTAGTATAGAACCAGGTCGACTTGCTTATAGCAATCAGCCCCAGCATTTT. It translates to CASSIEPGRLAYSNQPQHF.

The V call is TRBV30, the J call TRBJ1-6; the D gene is possibly TRBD1 (5 bases). Germline V lookup: CDR1 GTSNPN, CDR2 SVGIG (reference sequence). V was trimmed by 5 bases and J by 2 bases, leaving 7 bases between them. The CDR3 loop spans 13 amino acids. CDR3 residues: CAWGTAYNSPLHF. The CDR3 bases are TGTGCCTGGGGGACGGCCTATAATTCACCCCTCCACTTT.

V usage is TRBV11-2 and J usage is TRBJ2-1, with TRBD1 identical over 7 bases. CDR3 length equals 15 residues. Looked up from germline, CDR1 is SGHAT and CDR2 is FQNNGV. The junction had 5 bases not matched to a gene; V was cut back by 3 bases and J by 3 bases. The CDR3 sequence: CASSFGQAYYNEQFF. The DNA for the CDR3 is TGTGCCAGCAGCTTCGGACAGGCGTACTACAATGAGCAGTTCTTC.